Given below is one T cell receptor (beta chain) in context. Its antigen remains unidentified. Base qualities are not at hand, and no much larger clone is one base apart. This entry is derived from a study of cytomegalovirus exposure and HLA in healthy donors listed by TCRdb under 2017. With respect to the entire study: According to a later analysis, one platform produced both the roughly 110 validation repertoires and the approximately 660 repertoires of the first cohort. Besides the first cohort of hundreds of subjects, a separate validation cohort made up of 120 different subjects was used. The study was designed to test whether signatures of past pathogen exposure could be identified by cataloging public T cell receptors. To predict cytomegalovirus infection status, the study brought together high-throughput TCR immunosequencing, statistical association of individual TCRs with disease status, and machine learning. The research as a whole found: Subsequent analysis determined that TCRs grouped into clusters in the first cohort also showed a tendency toward co-occurrence across the roughly 120 validation repertoires, and roughly 94% of cluster scores exceeded 0. The study gave a list of over 150 TCR beta chains associated with cytomegalovirus. It was suggested by the authors that the approach could potentially be generalized to other disease states and immunological phenotypes. The classifier was reported to diagnose cytomegalovirus status with high specificity and sensitivity in both the original and validation cohorts. The validation cohort had no HLA typing available for a later analysis, so co-occurrence within that cohort was assessed over all 120 or so repertoires. Most TCR sequences were observed very rarely across donors, whereas some public TCRs were present in many individuals. In vitro tests confirmed that a few of the cytomegalovirus-associated TCR beta chains recognize cytomegalovirus antigens.

Library preparation employed the immunoSEQ multiplex PCR assay. The paper's data handling went like this. A statistical classification framework was built for diagnosing cytomegalovirus status from the catalog of TCR beta chain sequences. Here the immuneACCESS table is served through TCRdb, limited to in-frame sequences with V and J called. Missing clones are a known gap in these copies; in checked studies unresolved V genes cover under half, and the rest lacks a known reason. D and trimming were read from the DNA, whereas the V and J calls and clone size are those reported in that table. The sample has tens of thousands of clones on record, 70% to 90% of them singletons. Jointly, the top ten make up 3% to 4% of the sample. The donors belonged to the validation cohort of over a hundred subjects, which was separate from the roughly 670-subject first cohort. The cysteine opens and the phenylalanine closes a CDR3 of 15 amino acids. The only DNA kept is the CDR3, 45 bases in frame from the first base. Trimming accounts for 3 bases at V and 2 bases at J, while the number of junction bases matched to no gene is 4. Per the germline V gene (reference sequence), LNHDA is the CDR1 and SQIVND is the CDR2.

The chain is made from TRBV19 and TRBJ2-1, and 7 bases in between align with TRBD2. This receptor was taken from a young woman in good health and CMV-seropositive. The sample was PBMCs. The DNA is TGTGCCAGTAGTATTGGGGGGGAGACCTACAATGAGCAGTTCTTC. The resulting protein is CASSIGGETYNEQFF.